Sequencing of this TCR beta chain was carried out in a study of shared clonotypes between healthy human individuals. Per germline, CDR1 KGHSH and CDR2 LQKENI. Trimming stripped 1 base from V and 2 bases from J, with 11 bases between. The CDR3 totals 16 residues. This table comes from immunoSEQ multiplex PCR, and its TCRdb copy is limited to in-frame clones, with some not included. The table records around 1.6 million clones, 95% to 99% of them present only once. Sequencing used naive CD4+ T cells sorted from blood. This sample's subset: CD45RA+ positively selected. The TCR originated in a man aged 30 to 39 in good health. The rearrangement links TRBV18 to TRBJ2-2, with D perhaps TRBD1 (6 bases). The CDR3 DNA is TGTGCCAGCTCACCACAAACAGGGTCCAACACCGGGGAGCTGTTTTTT. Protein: CASSPQTGSNTGELFF.